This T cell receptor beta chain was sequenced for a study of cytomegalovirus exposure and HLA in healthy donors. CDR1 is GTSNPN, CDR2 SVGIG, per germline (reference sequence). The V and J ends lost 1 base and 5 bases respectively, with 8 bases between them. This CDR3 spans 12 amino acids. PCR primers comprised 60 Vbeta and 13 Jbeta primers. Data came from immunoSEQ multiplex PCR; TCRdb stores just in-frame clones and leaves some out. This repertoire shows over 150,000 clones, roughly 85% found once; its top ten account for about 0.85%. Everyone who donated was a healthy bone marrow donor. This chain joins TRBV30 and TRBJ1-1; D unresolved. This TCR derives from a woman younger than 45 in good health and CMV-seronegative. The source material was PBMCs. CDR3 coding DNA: TGTGCCTGGAGTGGCAGCGCAACTGAAGCTTTCTTT. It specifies CAWSGSATEAFF.